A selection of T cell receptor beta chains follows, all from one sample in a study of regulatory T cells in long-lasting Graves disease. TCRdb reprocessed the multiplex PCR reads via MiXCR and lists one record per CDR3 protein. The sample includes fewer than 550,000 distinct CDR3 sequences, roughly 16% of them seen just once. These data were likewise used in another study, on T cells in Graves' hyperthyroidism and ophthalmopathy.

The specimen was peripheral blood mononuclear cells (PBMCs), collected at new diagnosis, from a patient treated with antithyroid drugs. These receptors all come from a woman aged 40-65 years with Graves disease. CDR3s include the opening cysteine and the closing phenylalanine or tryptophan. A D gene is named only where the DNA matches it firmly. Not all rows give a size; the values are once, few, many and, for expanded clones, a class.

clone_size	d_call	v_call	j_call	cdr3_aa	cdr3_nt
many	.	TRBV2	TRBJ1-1	CASSEEASLNTEAFF	TGTGCCAGCAGTGAAGAGGCGTCCTTGAACACTGAAGCTTTCTTT
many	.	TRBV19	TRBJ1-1	CASSTAENTEAFF	TGTGCCAGTAGTACCGCGGAGAACACTGAAGCTTTCTTT
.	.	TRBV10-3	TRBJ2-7	CAISGVGVGYEQYF	TGTGCCATCAGTGGGGTAGGGGTCGGATACGAGCAGTACTTC
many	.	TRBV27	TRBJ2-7	CASSPDSSYEQYF	TGTGCCAGCAGTCCGGACAGCTCCTACGAGCAGTACTTC
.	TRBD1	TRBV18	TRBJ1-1	CASSPRQGTDTEAFF	TGTGCCAGCTCACCGAGACAGGGGACGGACACTGAAGCTTTCTTT
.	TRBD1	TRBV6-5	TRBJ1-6	CASSSSSRDRVNSPLHF	TGTGCCAGCAGTTCGTCTTCCCGGGACAGAGTAAATTCACCCCTCCACTTT
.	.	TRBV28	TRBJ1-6	CASSPPAPGNSPLHF	TGTGCCAGCAGTCCGCCGGCCCCAGGGAATTCACCCCTCCACTTT
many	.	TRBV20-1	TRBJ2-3	CSARPGVAGADTQYF	TGCAGTGCTAGGCCGGGAGTAGCTGGGGCAGATACGCAGTATTTT
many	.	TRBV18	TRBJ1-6	CASSPEVQGTYNSPLHF	TGTGCCAGCTCACCGGAAGTACAGGGAACCTATAATTCACCCCTCCACTTT
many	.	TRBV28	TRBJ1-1	CASSLEGGRQNTEAFF	TGTGCCAGCAGTTTAGAGGGGGGCAGGCAGAACACTGAAGCTTTCTTT
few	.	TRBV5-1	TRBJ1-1	CASSVGGTLFEAFF	TGCGCCAGCAGCGTGGGGGGGACACTGTTTGAAGCTTTCTTT
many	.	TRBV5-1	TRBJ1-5	CASSYKDSFKSRGPQHF	TGCGCCAGCAGCTACAAGGACAGTTTTAAGTCGAGGGGGCCCCAGCATTTT
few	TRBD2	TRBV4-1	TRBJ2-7	CASSQLAENYYEQYF	TGCGCCAGCAGCCAACTAGCGGAGAACTATTACGAGCAGTACTTC
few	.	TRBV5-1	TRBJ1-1	CASSLAGQGEAFF	TGCGCCAGCAGCTTGGCCGGGCAGGGTGAAGCTTTCTTT
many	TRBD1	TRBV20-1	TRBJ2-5	CSARPNRGAETQYF	TGCAGTGCTAGACCTAACAGGGGGGCCGAGACCCAGTACTTC
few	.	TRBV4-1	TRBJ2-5	CASSQNGREETQYF	TGCGCCAGCAGCCAAAACGGGAGAGAAGAGACCCAGTACTTC
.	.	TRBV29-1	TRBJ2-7	CSVELLYEQYF	TGCAGCGTTGAACTGCTCTACGAGCAGTACTTC
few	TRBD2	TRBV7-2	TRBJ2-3	CASSSGRLAGGGTDTQYF	TGTGCCAGCAGCTCAGGGCGGCTAGCGGGGGGGGGCACAGATACGCAGTATTTT
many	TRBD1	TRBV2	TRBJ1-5	CASRVTGGQIGNQPQHF	TGTGCCAGCAGAGTAACAGGGGGCCAAATAGGCAATCAGCCCCAGCATTTT
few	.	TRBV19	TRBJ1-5	CASTANGFQPQHF	TGTGCCAGTACCGCCAACGGTTTCCAGCCCCAGCATTTT
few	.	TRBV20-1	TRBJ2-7	CSTPGGRGWEQYF	TGCAGTACACCGGGGGGCCGGGGGTGGGAGCAGTACTTC
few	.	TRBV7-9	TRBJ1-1	CASSPREDKSFF	TGTGCCAGCAGCCCTAGGGAGGACAAGAGCTTTTTT
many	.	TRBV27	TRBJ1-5	CASSPPGQPQHF	TGTGCCAGCAGTCCACCTGGACAGCCCCAGCATTTT
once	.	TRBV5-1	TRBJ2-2	CASSLAGPPNTGELFF	TGCGCCAGCAGCTTGGCAGGGCCCCCAAACACCGGGGAGCTGTTTTTT
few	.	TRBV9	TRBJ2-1	CASSVDLGGGFNEQFF	TGTGCCAGCAGCGTAGATTTGGGGGGGGGCTTTAATGAGCAGTTCTTC
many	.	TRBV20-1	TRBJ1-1	CSASPHPMNTEAFF	TGCAGTGCTTCCCCCCACCCCATGAACACTGAAGCTTTCTTT
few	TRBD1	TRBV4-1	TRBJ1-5	CASSQPDRAGQPQHF	TGCGCCAGCAGCCAACCAGACAGGGCCGGGCAGCCCCAGCATTTT
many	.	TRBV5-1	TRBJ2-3	CASSLDPGDTDTQYF	TGCGCCAGCAGCTTGGACCCAGGGGACACAGATACGCAGTATTTT
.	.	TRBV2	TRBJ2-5	CAIGIWETQYF	TGTGCCATTGGTATCTGGGAGACCCAGTACTTC